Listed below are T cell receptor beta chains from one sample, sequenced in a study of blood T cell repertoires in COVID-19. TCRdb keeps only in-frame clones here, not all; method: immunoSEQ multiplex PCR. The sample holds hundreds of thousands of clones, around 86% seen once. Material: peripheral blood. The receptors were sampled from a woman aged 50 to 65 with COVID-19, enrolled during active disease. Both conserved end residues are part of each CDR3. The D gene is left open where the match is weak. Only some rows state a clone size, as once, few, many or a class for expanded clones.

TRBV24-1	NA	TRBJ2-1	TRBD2	CATSDLRSGSHEQFF	TGTGCCACCAGTGATTTGAGGAGCGGGAGTCATGAGCAGTTCTTC
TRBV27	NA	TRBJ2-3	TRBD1	CASSPRTGTDTDTQYF	TGTGCCAGCAGTCCCCGAACCGGGACAGACACAGATACGCAGTATTTT
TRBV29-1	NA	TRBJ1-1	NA	CSATGVLNTEAFF	TGCAGCGCCACGGGAGTCCTGAACACTGAAGCTTTCTTT
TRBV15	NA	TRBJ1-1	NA	CATSRLRGLNTEAFF	TGTGCCACCAGTAGGCTTAGGGGTTTGAACACTGAAGCTTTCTTT
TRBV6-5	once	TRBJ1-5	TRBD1	CASSTDRGNQPQHF	TGTGCCAGCAGTACCGACAGGGGGAATCAGCCCCAGCATTTT
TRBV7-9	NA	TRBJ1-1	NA	CASSLSGKNTEAFF	TGTGCCAGCAGCTTATCGGGTAAGAACACTGAAGCTTTCTTT
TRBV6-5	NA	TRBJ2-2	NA	CASSYPTPGTGELFF	TGTGCCAGCAGTTACCCCACCCCGGGCACCGGGGAGCTGTTTTTT
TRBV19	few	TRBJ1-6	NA	CASSSSSPLHF	TGTGCCAGTAGTTCGTCGTCACCCCTCCACTTT
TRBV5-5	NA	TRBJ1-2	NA	CASSLRGSYTF	TGTGCCAGCAGCTTAAGAGGGTCCTACACCTTC
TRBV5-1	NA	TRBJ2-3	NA	CASSLAGQSTDTQYF	TGCGCCAGCAGCTTGGCGGGACAAAGCACAGATACGCAGTATTTT
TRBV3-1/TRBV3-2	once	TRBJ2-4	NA	CASSQLGSGFRKNIQYF	TGTGCCAGCAGCCAACTGGGGTCGGGGTTTCGAAAAAACATTCAGTACTTC
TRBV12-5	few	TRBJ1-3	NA	CASGLGSSLGGGTIYF	TGTGCTAGTGGTTTGGGGTCTTCCCTAGGGGGGGGCACCATATATTTT
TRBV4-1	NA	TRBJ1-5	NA	CASSPQGGNQPQHF	TGCGCCAGCAGCCCTCAGGGAGGAAATCAGCCCCAGCATTTT
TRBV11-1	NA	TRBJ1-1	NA	CASSPLKRYTEAFF	TGTGCCAGCAGCCCCTTAAAGCGGTACACTGAAGCTTTCTTT
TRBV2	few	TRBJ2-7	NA	CASSSWTAADEQYF	TGTGCCAGCAGTAGTTGGACAGCCGCGGATGAGCAGTACTTC
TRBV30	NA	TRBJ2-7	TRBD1	CAWSLTGQLLSYEQYF	TGTGCCTGGAGTCTAACGGGACAGCTTCTCTCCTACGAGCAGTACTTC